Shown below are 25 T cell receptor beta chains from a single sample sequenced in a study of identical twins (dated by TCRdb to 2016 to 2017). Library preparation was by 5' RACE. These reads were obtained on an Illumina HiSeq 2000. The public reads were run again by TCRdb, first through fastp at Q25 and then through MiXCR, and only productive beta chains were kept. Every entry covers one CDR3 protein and lists the most common genes and DNA from its rows. In this sample the table shows 350,000 to 450,000 distinct CDR3 sequences, about a fifth of which occur a single time. The ten largest clones capture 9.5% to 15% of the sample. Sequencing input: naive T cells sorted from blood. This sample's cell subset or site label indicates: cells isolated with a human naive T-cell isolation kit. These receptors originate from a man aged 45-60 years in good health.

This clonotype has a count of ten or more. The chain links TRBV29-1 to TRBJ2-7; 13 nucleotides match TRBD2. CDR1 and CDR2 (germline): SQVTM, ANQGSEA. The CDR3 is made up of 13 amino acids. V lost 5 bases, J lost 6 bases, and 4 bases stayed unmatched. The CDR3 DNA sequence: TGCAGCGTTATAACTAGCGGGAGGGGCGAGCAGTACTTC. It is translated as CSVITSGRGEQYF.

This clonotype was picked up a small number of times. The V gene is TRBV18, the J gene TRBJ2-1; D unclear. Germline CDR1 KGHSH, CDR2 LQKENI. The CDR3 consists of 11 residues. Trimming stripped 6 bases from V and 16 bases from J, with 16 bases between. The CDR3 nucleotides are TGTGCCAGCTCCCCCAAAACGGCCCTCTTCTTC. It specifies CASSPKTALFF.

This clonotype was seen a handful of times. The genes are TRBV27 and TRBJ1-1; 12 bases are shared with TRBD1. There are 15 residues in the CDR3. The ends lost 8 bases at V and 4 bases at J; junction bases unmatched: 8. CDR1 and CDR2 (germline): MNHEY, SMNVEV (reference sequence). CDR3 sequence reads: CASWRDRGRITEAFF. DNA of the CDR3: TGTGCCAGCTGGCGGGACAGGGGGCGCATCACTGAAGCTTTCTTT.

This clonotype was seen many times. The chain links TRBV20-1 to TRBJ2-1; 10 nucleotides match TRBD2. V dropped 0 bases and J dropped 8; count of bases not matched to a gene: 4. Germline values: CDR1 DFQATT, CDR2 SNEGSKA (reference sequence). CDR3 size: 14 residues. The CDR3, as DNA: TGCAGTGCTAGAGATCAAGGACTAGCGGATGAGCAGTTCTTC. Translating gives CSARDQGLADEQFF.

Written as DNA, the CDR3 is TGTGCCAGCAGTTACAGGGGGGTCTATGGCTACACCTTC. It specifies CASSYRGVYGYTF. J is TRBJ1-2 and V is TRBV6-5; D might be TRBD1 (6 bases). The CDR3 totals 13 residues. Germline loops: CDR1 MNHEY, CDR2 SVGAGI. V was cut by 2 bases and J by 4 bases, with 8 bases left in between.

The V call is TRBV4-3, the J call TRBJ2-7; D is possibly TRBD1 (6 bases). The CDR3 is made up of 15 amino acids. CDR1 and CDR2 (germline): LGHNA, YSLEER. V shed 0 bases and J shed 1 base, with 10 bases lying between them. The CDR3 region has the DNA TGCGCCAGCAGCCAAGATCGTGGACAGTCCTACGAGCAGTACTTC. Translated, it gives CASSQDRGQSYEQYF.

The rearrangement links TRBV10-3 to TRBJ1-1; 10 nucleotides agree with TRBD1. CDR1 and CDR2 (germline): ENHRY, SYGVKD. The CDR3 is made up of 16 amino acids. J gave up 1 base and V 6 bases, and 8 bases lay outside the gene matches. The CDR3 coding sequence is TGTGCCATCAGGTCGACAGGGGGCTTGGGGAACACTGAAGCTTTCTTT. Translating gives CAIRSTGGLGNTEAFF.

The V gene is TRBV27, the J gene TRBJ2-5; no clear D. This CDR3 comprises 13 residues. V was pared by 4 bases and J by 1 base, with 7 bases between. Germline CDR1 reads MNHEY; CDR2 reads SMNVEV (reference sequence). CDR3 region: CASSSHPQETQYF. CDR3 coding DNA: TGTGCCAGCAGTTCGCACCCCCAAGAGACCCAGTACTTC.

The CDR3 region has the DNA TGTGCCAGCTCAGCCTCAGGGACAGGGAGCAATTCACCCCTCCACTTT. Its translation: CASSASGTGSNSPLHF. This chain links TRBV18 with TRBJ1-6; 9 bases are a match to TRBD1. V was clipped by 5 bases and J by 7 bases; unmatched bases: 9. CDR3 length equals 16 residues. The germline V gene encodes CDR1 KGHSH and CDR2 LQKENI.

There are a few counts of this clonotype. The chain links TRBV20-1 to TRBJ2-7; the D gene is possibly TRBD1 (5 bases). Germline CDR1 is DFQATT and CDR2 is SNEGSKA (reference sequence). Trimming took 7 bases from V and 4 from J, leaving 14 bases between them. The CDR3 covers 12 residues. DNA for the CDR3: TGCAGTGTGGGTCAGGGTCAGTACGAGCAGTACTTC. This encodes CSVGQGQYEQYF.

There are a few counts of this clonotype. The V gene is TRBV6-6, the J gene TRBJ2-5; possibly TRBD2 for D (6 bases). Trimming shortened V by 5 bases and J by 2 bases, and 9 bases separated the two germline ends. In germline, CDR1 is MNHNY, CDR2 SVGAGI (reference sequence). CDR3 length: 13 amino acids. The CDR3 DNA follows: TGTGCCAGCAGTGCGGGGAAACAAGAGACCCAGTACTTC. It is translated as CASSAGKQETQYF.

The chain recombines TRBV4-2 with TRBJ2-3; maybe TRBD1 (5 bases). There are 14 residues in the CDR3. The V gene lost 3 bases and the J gene lost 2 bases, with 9 bases spanning the gap. Germline CDR1 is LGHNA and CDR2 is YNFKEQ. This CDR3 is CASSQVQDTDTQYF. CDR3 nucleotide sequence: TGTGCCAGCAGCCAGGTACAGGACACAGATACGCAGTATTTT.

This clonotype was seen ten or more times. The V and J genes are TRBV28 and TRBJ2-7; D gene ambiguous. Germline CDR1 is MDHEN and CDR2 is SYDVKM. Trimming stripped 5 bases from V and 5 bases from J, with 13 bases between. The CDR3 consists of 13 residues. The CDR3 spells CASSTLAPNEQYF. The CDR3 DNA is TGTGCCAGCAGTACCCTGGCCCCAAACGAGCAGTACTTC.

The chain couples TRBV20-1 to TRBJ2-3; the D call may be TRBD1 or TRBD2 (6 bases each). In germline, CDR1 is DFQATT, CDR2 SNEGSKA (reference sequence). The ends were cut back, 2 bases at V and 2 bases at J, with 14 bases in the middle. CDR3 length: 15 amino acids. The CDR3 DNA reads as TGCAGTGCTAGACGAGCCCGGGGGCCCACAGATACGCAGTATTTT. This gives the protein CSARRARGPTDTQYF.

This clonotype appeared many times. The V gene is TRBV6-1, the J gene TRBJ2-7; a weak D match, TRBD2 (5 bases). The CDR3 covers 15 residues. From germline, CDR1 is MNHNS and CDR2 SASEGT. V was cut by 7 bases and J by 0 bases, with 16 bases left in between. CDR3 in amino acids: CASTPRGLSSYEQYF. CDR3 sequence (DNA): TGTGCCAGCACTCCACGCGGGCTGAGCTCCTACGAGCAGTACTTC.

This clonotype turned up a few times. J is TRBJ2-5 and V is TRBV29-1; D not certain. Germline loops: CDR1 SQVTM, CDR2 ANQGSEA. V lost 2 bases and J lost 5, with 6 bases in between. CDR3 length: 11 amino acids. The CDR3 nucleotides are TGCAGCGTTGAATTATTTGAGACCCAGTACTTC. Translating it yields CSVELFETQYF.

The rearrangement uses TRBV15 and TRBJ1-2; D not certain. The CDR3 sequence is 12 residues long. The V and J ends lost 0 bases and 7 bases respectively, with 6 bases between them. Looked up from germline, CDR1 is LNHNV and CDR2 is YYDKDF (reference sequence). CDR3 protein: CATSRDRSGYTF. The CDR3 region has the DNA TGTGCCACCAGCAGAGATCGAAGTGGCTACACCTTC.

The chain employs TRBV18 and TRBJ2-7; the match to TRBD2 covers 12 bases. Germline loops: CDR1 KGHSH, CDR2 LQKENI. J gave up 4 bases and V 2 bases, and 3 bases lay outside the gene matches. This CDR3 contains 15 residues. CDR3 sequence reads: CASSPRTSGKYEQYF. Here the CDR3 DNA reads TGTGCCAGCTCACCAAGGACTAGCGGGAAATACGAGCAGTACTTC.

This clonotype was seen a handful of times. The chain is built from TRBV12-3 or TRBV12-4 and TRBJ2-7; D might be TRBD1 (6 bases). CDR3 length: 14 amino acids. V gave up 5 bases and J gave up 3 bases, with 14 bases separating them. The CDR3 coding sequence is TGTGCCAGCAGTCGCGCCGACAGGATCTACGAGCAGTACTTC. Amino acid sequence: CASSRADRIYEQYF.

There are many counts of this clonotype. The rearrangement joins TRBV5-1 to TRBJ2-3, with a tentative D call TRBD2 (6 bases). With 2 bases removed from V and 5 bases from J, the gap between germline ends came to 9 bases. Germline CDR1 is SGHRS and CDR2 is YFSETQ. The CDR3 totals 13 residues. CDR3 protein: CASSFGGIDTQYF. The CDR3 DNA is TGCGCCAGCAGCTTCGGCGGGATAGATACGCAGTATTTT.

This clonotype came up many times. The V call is TRBV5-1, the J call TRBJ2-1; D gene uncertain. Germline values: CDR1 SGHRS, CDR2 YFSETQ. The germline V and J ends were trimmed by 0 bases and 4 bases, with 5 bases remaining between them. The CDR3 is 13 amino acids. CDR3 nucleotide sequence: TGCGCCAGCAGCTTGGGTGTGTACAATGAGCAGTTCTTC. Translated, it gives CASSLGVYNEQFF.

The V and J genes are TRBV7-9 and TRBJ2-7, with D possibly being TRBD1 (5 bases). CDR3 length equals 13 residues. Germline loops: CDR1 SEHNR, CDR2 FQNEAQ (reference sequence). Trimming pared 6 bases from V and 3 bases from J, leaving 12 bases between. This chain's CDR3 is CASRPDSYYEQYF. The CDR3 DNA reads TGTGCCAGCAGACCTGACAGTTACTACGAGCAGTACTTC.

This clonotype was picked up a small number of times. The chain uses TRBV7-2 and TRBJ2-7; possibly TRBD1 or TRBD2 for D (6 bases each). The CDR3 is made up of 13 amino acids. Trimming removed 7 bases at V and 7 bases at J, with 17 bases between. In germline, CDR1 is SGHTA, CDR2 FQGNSA. CDR3 coding DNA: TGTGCCAGCACCTCGTGGGGGGCGGGGGAGCAGTACTTC. Amino acid sequence: CASTSWGAGEQYF.

This clonotype was recorded a few times. The gene calls are TRBV7-2 and TRBJ2-5; 8 nucleotides agree with TRBD1. Germline trimming cut 5 bases from V and 3 bases from J; bases unmatched to any gene: 8. Per the germline V gene, CDR1 is SGHTA and CDR2 is FQGNSA. The CDR3 runs 15 residues. In DNA form, the CDR3 reads TGTGCCAGCAGCGGACAGGGTCGCGAGGAAGAGACCCAGTACTTC. Encoded protein: CASSGQGREEETQYF.

This rearrangement joins TRBV7-9 to TRBJ2-2, with D perhaps matching TRBD1 (6 bases). Germline V gene sequence: CDR1 SEHNR, CDR2 FQNEAQ (reference sequence). This CDR3 region has 13 residues. This CDR3 is CARGTPNTGELFF. The DNA of the CDR3 is TGTGCGAGAGGGACACCGAACACCGGGGAGCTGTTTTTT.